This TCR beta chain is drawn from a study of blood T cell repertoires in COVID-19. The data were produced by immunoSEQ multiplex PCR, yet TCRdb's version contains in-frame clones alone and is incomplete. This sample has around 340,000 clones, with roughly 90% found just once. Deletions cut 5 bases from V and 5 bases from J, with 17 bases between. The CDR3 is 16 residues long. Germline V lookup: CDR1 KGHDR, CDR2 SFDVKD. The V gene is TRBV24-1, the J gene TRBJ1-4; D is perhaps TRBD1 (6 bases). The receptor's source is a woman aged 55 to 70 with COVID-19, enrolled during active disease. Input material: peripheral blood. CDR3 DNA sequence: TGTGCCACCAGTGGGGCTCCCGGGACAAACAATGAAAAACTGTTTTTT. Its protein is CATSGAPGTNNEKLFF.